This T cell receptor (beta chain) was captured in a study of blood T cell repertoires in COVID-19. Study overall: The origin of the acute and convalescent COVID-19 samples was the United States, Italy and Spain. T cells, B-cell-depleted T cells, or PBMCs supplied cDNA or gDNA.

Original data processing: From reference gene primer amplification, estimates of nucleated cell counts were derived. Only in-frame clones appear in the TCRdb table, and some are missing; sequencing was by immunoSEQ multiplex PCR. The D gene and trimming were derived from the DNA, and the V and J assignments and clone size from that table. In the table there are some 43,000 clones, over 80% of which are singletons. Germline values: CDR1 MDHEN, CDR2 SYDVKM. The CDR3 is made up of 13 amino acids. J was trimmed by 8 bases and V by 6 bases; bases with no gene match: 6. The sample holds a few counts of this clone.

The sequence came from a man aged 60 to 75 with active COVID-19. The chain couples TRBV28 to TRBJ1-2; 10 nucleotides agree with TRBD1. The sample taken for sequencing was peripheral blood. CDR3 nucleotide sequence: TGTGCCAGCAGAACCGGGACAGGGGAAGGCTACACCTTC. Amino acids: CASRTGTGEGYTF.